The T cell receptor beta chain described here comes from a study of T cells in localized non-small cell lung cancer. Measured with immunoSEQ multiplex PCR; TCRdb has only the in-frame clones, and not every one. The table records about 41,000 clones, about 88% of them present only once. The V and J ends lost 10 bases and 4 bases respectively, with 17 bases between them. Germline V CDR1 and CDR2: MNHEY, SMNVEV (reference sequence). The CDR3 length is 15 residues. Concerning this clone: Its specificity is not known.

Study results and caveats: Uninvolved adjacent lung showed the highest T cell clonality, exceeding tumor. Density of T cells in blood, when higher, went with longer overall survival.

The sequence was collected from an older female donor with stage I squamous cell lung carcinoma. The sample consisted of peripheral blood, taken before any cancer treatment. The chain recombines TRBV27 with TRBJ2-6, with D possibly matching TRBD1 (6 bases). The CDR3 loop reads CATRNTGSGANVLTF. In DNA form, the CDR3 reads TGTGCCACCAGAAATACAGGGTCAGGGGCCAACGTCCTGACTTTC.